Listed here are 29 T cell receptor beta chains from one sample, sequenced in a study of blood T cell repertoires in COVID-19. Method: immunoSEQ multiplex PCR; TCRdb's copy keeps in-frame clones and lacks some. Among some 86,000 clones listed, approximately 87% were seen once. What was sequenced was peripheral blood. These receptors were taken from a woman between 70 and 85 years old with acute or convalescent COVID-19.

The V call is TRBV10-3, the J call TRBJ1-5; D is undetermined. The CDR3 extends over 15 amino acids. Germline V gives CDR1 ENHRY, CDR2 SYGVKD. V lost 3 bases, J lost 5 bases, and 14 bases lay in between. The CDR3 spells CAISELGRPDQPQHF. The DNA for the CDR3 is TGTGCCATCAGTGAACTCGGCAGGCCGGATCAGCCCCAGCATTTT.

The chain is built from TRBV5-1 and TRBJ2-1; 10 bases are a match to TRBD1. Per germline, CDR1 SGHRS and CDR2 YFSETQ. CDR3 length: 15 residues. V lost 4 bases, J lost 8 bases, and 9 bases stayed unmatched. This CDR3 is CASSPGTGDRHEQFF. The CDR3, as DNA: TGCGCCAGCAGCCCGGGGACAGGGGATAGGCATGAGCAGTTCTTC.

The V gene is TRBV6-2 or TRBV6-3, the J gene TRBJ2-7; possibly TRBD2 for D (5 bases). V gave up 2 bases and J gave up 4 bases, with 9 bases separating them. CDR1 and CDR2 from the germline V gene are MNHEY and SVGEGT. The CDR3 totals 13 residues. CDR3 in amino acids: CASSYKGAYEQYV. In nucleotides, the CDR3 is TGTGCCAGCAGTTACAAGGGAGCGTACGAGCAGTACGTC.

Here the CDR3 DNA reads TGTGCCAGCACTTCGGACTCTCGGAATGAGCAGTTCTTC. Translation: CASTSDSRNEQFF. The chain carries TRBV27 and TRBJ2-1, with D maybe TRBD2 (5 bases). The length of the CDR3 is 13 residues. Germline V gene lookup returns CDR1 MNHEY and CDR2 SMNVEV (reference sequence). The V end was cut by 7 bases, the J end by 7 bases, with 14 bases between.

The V call is TRBV5-1, the J call TRBJ1-2, with TRBD1 matching 8 bases. V lost 0 bases, J lost 5 bases, and 12 bases stayed unmatched. The CDR3 totals 17 residues. From germline, CDR1 is SGHRS and CDR2 YFSETQ. The DNA of the CDR3 is TGCGCCAGCAGCTTGGCCGGGGGCCAGGGGGCAGGGTATGGCTACACCTTC. Residues: CASSLAGGQGAGYGYTF.

This clone turned up a few times. This chain connects TRBV6-2 or TRBV6-3 to TRBJ2-7; possible D gene TRBD1, 6 bases. Germline CDR1 reads MNHEY; CDR2 reads SVGEGT. Trimming took off 5 bases at V and 3 bases at J, with 8 bases between the two ends. The length of the CDR3 is 12 residues. The CDR3 protein is CASSGQYYEQYV. The DNA of the CDR3 is TGTGCCAGCAGTGGACAGTACTACGAGCAGTACGTC.

The J gene is TRBJ2-3, the V gene TRBV10-3, with TRBD1 matching over 9 bases. V lost 6 bases, J lost 3 bases, and 4 bases stayed unmatched. Germline CDR1 is ENHRY and CDR2 is SYGVKD. The CDR3 runs to 14 residues. The CDR3 loop is CAIRVTGGTDTQYF. DNA for the CDR3: TGTGCCATCAGGGTGACAGGGGGAACAGATACGCAGTATTTT.

This clone was detected once. The chain couples TRBV7-2 to TRBJ1-6; 10 bases map to TRBD1. The germline CDR1 and CDR2 sequences are SGHTA and FQGNSA. J lost 7 bases, V lost 2 bases, and 5 bases had no gene match. The CDR3 is 16 amino acids. CDR3 residues: CASSLRRTGGNSPLHF. Here the CDR3 DNA reads TGTGCCAGCAGCTTACGCAGGACAGGGGGAAATTCACCCCTCCACTTT.

Only a few counts were recorded for this clone. The chain has TRBV18 and TRBJ2-5; 7 bases are a match to TRBD2. Trimming at V came to 0 bases and at J to 5 bases, leaving 6 bases not matched to a gene. Looked up from germline, CDR1 is KGHSH and CDR2 is LQKENI. The CDR3 sequence is 15 residues long. The chain's CDR3 is CASSPPASGSETQYF. As DNA, the CDR3 is TGTGCCAGCTCACCACCGGCTAGCGGTAGTGAGACCCAGTACTTC.

This chain uses TRBV6-5 with TRBJ1-4; D is undetermined. The germline CDR1 and CDR2 sequences are MNHEY and SVGAGI. V shed 2 bases and J shed 0 bases, with 7 bases lying between them. The length of the CDR3 is 15 residues. In DNA form, the CDR3 reads TGTGCCAGCAGTTACGACATTTCAACTAATGAAAAACTGTTTTTT. Protein: CASSYDISTNEKLFF.

The chain employs TRBV5-1 and TRBJ1-3; D unclear. V shed 2 bases and J shed 0 bases, with 12 bases lying between them. Germline lookup yields CDR1 SGHRS and CDR2 YFSETQ. The CDR3 is 16 residues long. CDR3 region: CASSFYNGLSGNTIYF. CDR3 coding DNA: TGCGCCAGCAGCTTTTATAACGGACTCTCTGGAAACACCATATATTTT.

This chain connects TRBV28 to TRBJ1-1; TRBD1 is a possible D gene (6 bases). V shed 6 bases and J shed 3 bases, with 14 bases lying between them. The CDR3 contains 14 residues. The germline CDR1 and CDR2 sequences are MDHEN and SYDVKM. DNA for the CDR3: TGTGCCAGCAGAGTACAGGGCCGTTACACTGAAGCTTTCTTT. This codes for CASRVQGRYTEAFF.

This clone turned up a few times. J is TRBJ1-1 and V is TRBV27, with a tentative D call TRBD1 (5 bases). Trimming took 2 bases from V and 5 from J, leaving 12 bases between them. CDR1 and CDR2 from the germline V gene are MNHEY and SMNVEV (reference sequence). The CDR3 extends over 14 amino acids. The CDR3 protein is CASSLGRGRTEAFF. CDR3 in DNA: TGTGCCAGCAGTTTAGGAAGGGGAAGAACTGAAGCTTTCTTT.

V usage is TRBV9 and J usage is TRBJ2-1, with TRBD2 matching over 15 bases. The CDR3 spans 19 residues. V gave up 2 bases and J gave up 4 bases; unmatched junction bases: 10. The germline gives CDR1 SGDLS, CDR2 YYNGEE. CDR3 region: CASSVSPGLAGGRYNEQFF. The CDR3 nucleotides are TGTGCCAGCAGCGTGTCCCCGGGACTAGCGGGGGGAAGGTACAATGAGCAGTTCTTC.

This chain joins TRBV24-1 and TRBJ1-5; 11 bases are shared with TRBD1. The CDR3 sequence is 16 residues long. Germline V gene lookup returns CDR1 KGHDR and CDR2 SFDVKD. The ends lost 6 bases at V and 4 bases at J; junction bases unmatched: 7. The CDR3 sequence is CATSNPGTGGNQPQHF. CDR3 DNA sequence: TGTGCCACCAGTAACCCCGGGACAGGGGGAAATCAGCCCCAGCATTTT.

The V gene is TRBV5-1, the J gene TRBJ1-2, with D perhaps TRBD1 (6 bases). Trimming removed 4 bases from V and 2 bases from J, with 12 bases in between. The CDR3 is 14 amino acids. Germline V gives CDR1 SGHRS, CDR2 YFSETQ. CDR3 residues: CASSIIGQNYGYTF. The CDR3 DNA reads as TGCGCCAGCAGCATTATCGGACAGAACTATGGCTACACCTTC.

This chain uses TRBV3-1 (or the pseudogene TRBV3-2) with TRBJ1-3; D is unclear. V lost 5 bases to trimming and J lost 4 bases, with 18 bases between them. CDR3 length: 16 residues. From germline, CDR1 is LGHDT and CDR2 YNNKEL (reference sequence). This CDR3 reads CASSIAPGGGGNTIYF. As DNA, the CDR3 is TGTGCCAGCAGCATCGCCCCAGGAGGAGGGGGAAACACCATATATTTT.

This sequence joins TRBV5-1 and TRBJ1-2; tentatively, D is TRBD1 (6 bases). From germline, CDR1 is SGHRS and CDR2 YFSETQ. CDR3 length: 16 amino acids. The germline V and J ends were trimmed by 0 bases and 1 base, with 13 bases remaining between them. The CDR3 loop reads CASSLGTAVSNYGYTF. The CDR3 nucleotides read TGCGCCAGCAGCTTGGGGACAGCCGTCAGTAACTATGGCTACACCTTC. The complete variable domain, with remaining parts taken from reference TRBV5-1 and TRBJ1-2, reads KAGVTQTPRYLIKTRGQQVTLSCSPISGHRSVSWYQQTPGQGLQFLFEYFSETQRNKGNFPGRFSGRQFSNSRSEMNVSTLELGDSALYLCASSLGTAVSNYGYTFGSGTRLTVV.

The CDR3 nucleotides read TGTGCCAGTAGTATTGTGCGGGAGGTAGGCAATGAGCAGTTCTTC. Its translation: CASSIVREVGNEQFF. V usage is TRBV19 and J usage is TRBJ2-1, with 8 bases identical to TRBD2. The CDR3 extends over 15 amino acids. V dropped 3 bases and J dropped 6; count of bases not matched to a gene: 7. From germline, CDR1 is LNHDA and CDR2 SQIVND (reference sequence). The full variable domain, with the rest looked up from reference TRBV19 and TRBJ2-1, is DGGITQSPKYLFRKEGQNVTLSCEQNLNHDAMYWYRQDPGQGLRLIYYSQIVNDFQKGDIAEGYSVSREKKESFPLTVTSAQKNPTAFYLCASSIVREVGNEQFFGPGTRLTVL.

The chain couples TRBV29-1 to TRBJ2-2; 13 bases are shared with TRBD2. The CDR3 runs 16 residues. With 5 bases clipped from V and 0 bases from J, the junction kept 3 bases outside the gene matches. Germline V gene data show CDR1 as SQVTM and CDR2 as ANQGSEA. This chain's CDR3 is CSVRTSGGPNTGELFF. The CDR3 region has the DNA TGCAGCGTTCGGACTAGCGGGGGCCCGAACACCGGGGAGCTGTTTTTT.

In this sample, this clone turned up a few times. The CDR3 loop is CASSRIERDLQETQYF. The CDR3 DNA reads TGCGCCAGCAGCCGGATCGAGCGGGACCTCCAAGAGACCCAGTACTTC. The chain links TRBV4-1 to TRBJ2-5; 7 nucleotides align to TRBD2. The junction had 9 bases not matched to a gene; V was cut back by 4 bases and J by 1 base. The length of the CDR3 is 16 residues. CDR1 is MGHRA and CDR2 is YSYEKL in the germline V gene.

CDR3 sequence (DNA): TGTGCCATCAGTACTACCGGGACAGGGGAGGGTCATGAGCAGTTCTTC. Translating gives CAISTTGTGEGHEQFF. This chain joins TRBV10-3 and TRBJ2-1; 10 bases are shared with TRBD1. This CDR3 has 16 residues. With V trimmed by 5 bases and J by 8 bases, 12 bases remained unmatched. Germline assignment: CDR1 ENHRY and CDR2 SYGVKD.

This clone was counted ten times or more. The chain uses TRBV3-1 (or the pseudogene TRBV3-2) and TRBJ2-2, with D unclear. CDR1 is LGHDT and CDR2 is YNNKEL in the germline V gene (reference sequence). The CDR3 runs to 15 residues. Between the trimmed V and J ends, which lost 2 bases and 5 bases, there was a span of 12 bases. The CDR3 spells CASSQTFPATGELFF. CDR3 bases: TGTGCCAGCAGCCAAACTTTTCCCGCTACCGGGGAGCTGTTTTTT.

The chain recombines TRBV11-2 with TRBJ1-4; a weak D match, TRBD1 (6 bases). CDR1 is SGHAT, CDR2 FQNNGV, per germline. The CDR3 extends over 17 amino acids. V lost 4 bases to trimming and J lost 3 bases, with 18 bases between them. The CDR3: CASSSRTPTGANEKLFF. For the CDR3, the DNA is TGTGCCAGCAGCTCACGTACCCCGACAGGAGCTAATGAAAAACTGTTTTTT.

The chain combines TRBV7-9 with TRBJ2-5; D may be TRBD1 (6 bases). This CDR3 is 16 amino acids long. Germline V gene sequence: CDR1 SEHNR, CDR2 FQNEAQ (reference sequence). V shed 0 bases and J shed 0 bases, with 11 bases lying between them. The CDR3 DNA reads TGTGCCAGCAGCTTAGCCACAGGGCCGTACCAAGAGACCCAGTACTTC. This translates into CASSLATGPYQETQYF.

V gene TRBV4-1 combines with J gene TRBJ2-3; D is perhaps TRBD1 (6 bases). CDR1 and CDR2 from the germline V gene are MGHRA and YSYEKL. The length of the CDR3 is 18 residues. The V gene lost 1 base and the J gene lost 4 bases, with 21 bases spanning the gap. The CDR3 DNA is TGCGCCAGCAGCCAAGCCCCGGACAGAGCAGATGGCGCAGATACGCAGTATTTT. As protein: CASSQAPDRADGADTQYF.

The V call is TRBV5-1, the J call TRBJ1-5; D uncertain. With 2 bases removed from V and 3 bases from J, the gap between germline ends came to 12 bases. The germline V gene encodes CDR1 SGHRS and CDR2 YFSETQ. The CDR3 runs 15 residues. The CDR3 region is CASSFDTGPNQPQHF. CDR3 DNA: TGCGCCAGCAGCTTCGACACCGGCCCCAATCAGCCCCAGCATTTT.

The sample holds a few counts of this clone. The chain carries TRBV6-1 and TRBJ1-5; 7 bases agree with TRBD1. With 5 bases clipped from V and 1 base from J, the junction kept 5 bases outside the gene matches. Looked up from germline, CDR1 is MNHNS and CDR2 is SASEGT. The CDR3 is 15 amino acids. CDR3 region: CASSSDRASNQPQHF. The CDR3 DNA sequence: TGTGCCAGCAGTTCCGACAGGGCAAGCAATCAGCCCCAGCATTTT.

The genes are TRBV27 and TRBJ2-1, with D possibly TRBD1 on 6 matching bases. The V and J ends lost 8 bases and 2 bases respectively, with 13 bases between them. The CDR3 covers 14 residues. From germline, CDR1 is MNHEY and CDR2 SMNVEV (reference sequence). CDR3 sequence (DNA): TGTGCCAGCCGAATCCGGGACACCTACAATGAGCAGTTCTTC. Its translation is CASRIRDTYNEQFF.